These T cell receptor beta chains were read from a single sample in a study of early T cells in non-severe SARS-CoV-2 infection. TCRdb fed the 5' RACE reads into MiXCR, producing one record per CDR3 protein. Among tens of thousands of distinct CDR3 sequences listed, under 7.5% were seen once. Sequencing was carried out using whole blood. These receptors were collected from an adult who was a healthcare worker with PCR-confirmed SARS-CoV-2 infection or an uninfected control (not recorded which). Both conserved end residues are part of each CDR3. D genes are given only for firm matches. The size field is filled for only some rows; it gives once, few, many or a size class.

v_call,clone_size,j_call,cdr3_length,d_call,cdr3_aa,cdr3_nt
TRBV4-1,few,TRBJ2-7,15,.,CASSQGGLPPDEQYF,TGCGCCAGCAGCCAAGGAGGACTCCCTCCGGATGAGCAGTACTTC
TRBV18,few,TRBJ1-5,15,.,CASSPTGVSNQPQHF,TGTGCCAGCTCGCCGACAGGCGTTAGCAATCAGCCCCAGCATTTT
TRBV28,.,TRBJ2-7,13,.,CASSFYRAYEQYF,TGTGCCAGCAGTTTTTACCGGGCCTACGAGCAGTACTTC
TRBV20-1,many,TRBJ1-1,11,.,CSASNTAEAFF,TGCAGTGCTAGCAACACCGCTGAAGCTTTCTTT
TRBV5-1,few,TRBJ2-1,17,.,CASSFQVLGRRYNEQFF,TGCGCCAGCAGCTTTCAGGTTCTGGGCAGGAGGTACAATGAGCAGTTCTTC
TRBV5-4,many,TRBJ1-3,13,.,CASSVPSGNTIYF,TGTGCCAGCAGCGTTCCCTCTGGAAACACCATATATTTT
TRBV9,few,TRBJ2-3,14,.,CASSVGWSTDTQYF,TGTGCCAGCAGCGTAGGATGGAGCACAGATACGCAGTATTTT
TRBV7-2,.,TRBJ2-1,13,.,CASSPSTYHEQFF,TGTGCCAGCTCCCCATCCACCTATCATGAGCAGTTCTTC
TRBV7-9,many,TRBJ1-1,13,.,CASSLSQADEAFF,TGTGCCAGCAGCTTAAGCCAGGCTGATGAAGCTTTCTTT
TRBV28,.,TRBJ1-2,16,TRBD1,CASSLRDSRRPSSYTF,TGTGCCAGCAGTTTGCGGGACAGTCGAAGGCCCTCTAGCTACACCTTC
TRBV20-1,.,TRBJ2-2,13,TRBD1,CSAPGQYTGELFF,TGCAGTGCGCCGGGACAGTACACCGGGGAGCTGTTTTTT
TRBV28,.,TRBJ2-3,14,.,CASSGGGAPLAQYF,TGTGCCAGCAGCGGAGGGGGGGCACCATTGGCGCAGTATTTT
TRBV27,.,TRBJ1-1,15,.,CASSAGLLSNTEAFF,TGTGCCAGCAGTGCAGGGTTGCTGTCGAACACTGAAGCTTTCTTT
TRBV29-1,.,TRBJ1-1,12,.,CSVSDLNTEAFF,TGCAGCGTGTCGGATTTGAACACTGAAGCTTTCTTT
TRBV7-3,few,TRBJ2-1,14,.,CASSLSRGSDEQFF,TGTGCCAGCAGCTTATCACGGGGGTCAGATGAGCAGTTCTTC
TRBV10-3,.,TRBJ1-4,12,.,CAIGGPDEKLFF,TGTGCCATCGGGGGCCCGGATGAAAAACTGTTTTTT
TRBV20-1,many,TRBJ1-2,11,TRBD1,CSADTGDGYTF,TGCAGTGCTGATACAGGGGACGGCTACACCTTC
TRBV20-1,.,TRBJ2-1,14,TRBD2,CSARAGTSDTEQFF,TGCAGTGCTAGAGCCGGGACTAGCGACACAGAGCAGTTCTTC
TRBV18,many,TRBJ2-1,16,TRBD2,CASSLHRDYAYNEQFF,TGTGCCAGCTCTCTTCACCGGGACTACGCTTACAATGAGCAGTTCTTC
TRBV3-1,many,TRBJ1-2,14,.,CASSQPTGSYGYTF,TGTGCCAGCAGCCAACCGACAGGAAGCTATGGCTACACCTTC
TRBV10-3,many,TRBJ2-5,13,TRBD1,CAISRRQGETQYF,TGTGCCATCTCTCGGCGACAGGGGGAGACCCAGTACTTC
TRBV6-4,many,TRBJ2-5,14,TRBD2,CASSASGAQETQYF,TGTGCCAGCAGTGCTAGCGGGGCACAAGAGACCCAGTACTTC
TRBV6-2/TRBV6-3,.,TRBJ2-1,17,TRBD2,CASSYPRGVGSYNEQFF,TGTGCCAGCAGTTACCCCCGGGGGGTAGGCTCCTACAATGAGCAGTTCTTC
TRBV29-1,.,TRBJ2-1,11,.,CSVEDWAGEFF,TGCAGCGTTGAAGATTGGGCTGGTGAGTTCTTC
TRBV18,.,TRBJ1-2,14,TRBD1,CASSPRWDREGYTF,TGTGCCAGCTCACCACGTTGGGACAGGGAAGGCTACACCTTC
TRBV7-2,.,TRBJ2-3,13,.,CASSFGVTDTQYF,TGTGCCAGCAGCTTCGGGGTCACAGATACGCAGTATTTT
TRBV4-3,few,TRBJ2-7,16,TRBD2,CASSQFLASGGYEQYF,TGCGCCAGCAGCCAATTCTTGGCTAGCGGGGGTTACGAGCAGTACTTC
TRBV6-4,.,TRBJ2-2,20,TRBD2,CASTLLILAGEIKNTGELFF,TGTGCCAGCACCCTCCTTATACTAGCGGGGGAAATTAAGAACACCGGGGAGCTGTTTTTT
TRBV6-2/TRBV6-3,many,TRBJ1-6,13,TRBD1,CASGDRDNSPLHF,TGTGCCAGCGGGGACAGGGATAATTCACCCCTCCACTTT
TRBV30,many,TRBJ1-1,15,.,CAWSESARMNTEAFF,TGTGCCTGGAGTGAGTCAGCCCGGATGAACACTGAAGCTTTCTTT
TRBV20-1,many,TRBJ2-3,15,.,CSARDVLRPTDTQYF,TGCAGTGCTAGAGATGTCTTGAGGCCCACAGATACGCAGTATTTT
TRBV29-1,.,TRBJ1-1,11,TRBD1,CSAGGSAEAFF,TGCAGCGCAGGGGGCTCTGCCGAAGCTTTCTTT
TRBV28,many,TRBJ1-5,12,.,CATKGYGQPQHF,TGTGCCACGAAGGGTTACGGTCAGCCCCAGCATTTT
TRBV12-3/TRBV12-4,few,TRBJ1-4,14,TRBD1,CASSLDRNNEKLFF,TGTGCCAGCAGCCTGGACAGGAATAATGAAAAACTGTTTTTT
TRBV4-2,few,TRBJ1-3,17,.,CASSLRSRGSAGNTIYF,TGTGCCAGCAGCCTCCGATCCAGGGGTTCGGCTGGAAACACCATATATTTT
TRBV7-2,.,TRBJ1-1,15,.,CASSLAARGNTEAFF,TGTGCCAGCAGCTTAGCGGCCAGGGGAAACACTGAAGCTTTCTTT
TRBV6-5,many,TRBJ2-1,16,.,CASSYAWGGQYNEQFF,TGTGCCAGCAGTTACGCGTGGGGGGGGCAGTACAATGAGCAGTTCTTC
TRBV12-3/TRBV12-4,many,TRBJ2-7,14,TRBD2,CASRTGGKSYEQYF,TGTGCCAGCAGGACGGGAGGGAAATCCTACGAGCAGTACTTC
TRBV18,many,TRBJ1-1,13,.,CASSRDVDTEAFF,TGTGCCAGCTCACGGGATGTCGACACTGAAGCTTTCTTT